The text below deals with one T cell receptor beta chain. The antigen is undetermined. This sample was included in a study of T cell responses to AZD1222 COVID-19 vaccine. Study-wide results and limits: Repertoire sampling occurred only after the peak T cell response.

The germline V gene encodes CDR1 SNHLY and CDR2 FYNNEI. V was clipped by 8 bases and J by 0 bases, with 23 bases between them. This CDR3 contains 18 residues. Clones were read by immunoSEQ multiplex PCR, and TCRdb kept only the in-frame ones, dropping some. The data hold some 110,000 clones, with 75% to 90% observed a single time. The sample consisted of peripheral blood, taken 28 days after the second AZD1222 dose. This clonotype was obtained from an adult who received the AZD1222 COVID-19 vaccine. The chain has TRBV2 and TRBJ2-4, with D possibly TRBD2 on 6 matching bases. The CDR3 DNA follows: TGTGCCAGCCTGGAGGGACCGCTTAGGGGAATAGCCAAAAACATTCAGTACTTC. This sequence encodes CASLEGPLRGIAKNIQYF.